This T cell receptor (beta chain) appears in the sequencing data of a study of cytomegalovirus exposure and HLA in healthy donors. With 60 Vbeta and 13 Jbeta primers, the PCR was carried out. Profiled with immunoSEQ multiplex PCR; TCRdb holds only in-frame clones, not every one. Here the sample table reports about 64,000 clones. Remarks on this clone: Its specificity is not known.

The germline gives CDR1 SQVTM, CDR2 ANQGSEA. V was pared by 6 bases and J by 4 bases, with 4 bases of the junction left unmatched. The length of the CDR3 is 12 residues. Findings and caveats of the study: A later examination showed that TCR association rates differed by HLA locus, with DRB1 most and HLA-C fewest. Versus the approximately 700-donor mean, an Asian-associated ancestry cluster reportedly showed fewer N-insertions in a later analysis.

The sequenced material came from PBMCs. This TCR was sampled from a woman younger than 30 in good health and CMV-seronegative. V usage is TRBV29-1 and J usage is TRBJ2-7, with 9 positions matching TRBD2. CDR3 coding DNA: TGCAGCGTGCGCGGGGGGGGGTACGAGCAGTACTTC. It yields the protein CSVRGGGYEQYF.